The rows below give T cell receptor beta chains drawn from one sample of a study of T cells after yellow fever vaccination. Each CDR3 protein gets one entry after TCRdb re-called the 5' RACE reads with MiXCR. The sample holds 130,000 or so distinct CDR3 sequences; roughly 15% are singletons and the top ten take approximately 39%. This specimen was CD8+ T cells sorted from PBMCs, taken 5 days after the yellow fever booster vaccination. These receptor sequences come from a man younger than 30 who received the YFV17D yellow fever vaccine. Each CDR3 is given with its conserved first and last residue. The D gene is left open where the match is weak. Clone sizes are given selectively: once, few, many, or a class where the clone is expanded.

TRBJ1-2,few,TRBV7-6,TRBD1,CASSPGTGIYGYTF,TGTGCCAGCAGTCCCGGGACAGGGATCTATGGCTACACCTTC
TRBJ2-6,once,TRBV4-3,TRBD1,CASSQDPGQEVTLGANVLTF,TGCGCCAGCAGCCAAGATCCCGGACAGGAAGTAACTCTGGGGGCCAACGTCCTGACTTTC
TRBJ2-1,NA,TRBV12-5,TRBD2,CASGPAGGPYNEQFF,TGTGCTAGTGGTCCTGCGGGGGGACCTTACAATGAGCAGTTCTTC
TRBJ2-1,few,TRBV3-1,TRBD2,CASSPRGLAGGVGQFF,TGTGCCAGCAGCCCTAGAGGACTAGCGGGGGGCGTAGGGCAGTTCTTC
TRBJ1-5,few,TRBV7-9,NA,CASSFDQPGRRGTQHF,TGTGCCAGCAGCTTTGACCAACCGGGACGTCGAGGGACCCAGCATTTT
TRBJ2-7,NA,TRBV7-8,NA,CASSPGGPEAYEQYF,TGTGCCAGCAGTCCCGGGGGTCCCGAAGCCTACGAGCAGTACTTC
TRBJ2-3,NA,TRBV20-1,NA,CSASETDSNTQYF,TGCAGTGCTTCTGAGACTGATTCAAATACGCAGTATTTT
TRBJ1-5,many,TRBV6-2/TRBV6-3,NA,CASSFPANQPQHF,TGTGCCAGCAGTTTCCCGGCGAATCAGCCCCAGCATTTT
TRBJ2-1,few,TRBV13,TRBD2,CASSLKAGSPNEQFF,TGTGCCAGCAGCTTAAAAGCGGGGAGCCCCAATGAGCAGTTCTTC
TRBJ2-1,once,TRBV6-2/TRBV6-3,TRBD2,CASNREGLAGGLKALEQFF,TGTGCCAGCAATCGGGAAGGGCTAGCGGGGGGGCTGAAAGCTCTTGAGCAGTTCTTC
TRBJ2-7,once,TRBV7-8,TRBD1,CASSGRTGGIGEQYF,TGTGCCAGCAGCGGGCGGACAGGGGGTATCGGCGAGCAGTACTTC
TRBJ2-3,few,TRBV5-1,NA,CASSSTQRGPSTDTQYF,TGCGCCAGCAGCAGTACCCAGAGGGGTCCTAGCACAGATACGCAGTATTTT
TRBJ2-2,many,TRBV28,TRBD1,CATLPGDRDTGELFF,TGTGCCACCCTTCCCGGTGACAGGGACACCGGGGAGCTGTTTTTT
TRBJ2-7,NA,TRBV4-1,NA,CASSQGLYPTYEQYF,TGCGCCAGCAGCCAAGGACTCTACCCTACCTACGAGCAGTACTTC
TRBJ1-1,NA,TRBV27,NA,CASSPGSSTEAFF,TGTGCCAGCAGTCCTGGGTCGAGCACTGAAGCTTTCTTT
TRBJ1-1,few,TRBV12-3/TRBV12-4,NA,CASSFSTGNTEAFF,TGTGCCAGCAGTTTTTCGACAGGGAACACTGAAGCTTTCTTT
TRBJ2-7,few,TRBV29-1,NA,CSVADDSYEQYF,TGCAGCGTCGCGGATGACTCCTACGAGCAGTACTTC
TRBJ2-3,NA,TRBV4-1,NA,CASSPYRDPSTDTQYF,TGCGCCAGCAGCCCCTACCGGGACCCGAGCACAGATACGCAGTATTTT
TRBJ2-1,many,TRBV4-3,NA,CASSQEIELYNEQFF,TGCGCCAGCAGCCAAGAAATCGAACTGTACAATGAGCAGTTCTTC
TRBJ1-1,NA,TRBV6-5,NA,CASSYSAGSGSTEAFF,TGTGCCAGCAGTTACTCAGCAGGGTCTGGTAGCACTGAAGCTTTCTTT